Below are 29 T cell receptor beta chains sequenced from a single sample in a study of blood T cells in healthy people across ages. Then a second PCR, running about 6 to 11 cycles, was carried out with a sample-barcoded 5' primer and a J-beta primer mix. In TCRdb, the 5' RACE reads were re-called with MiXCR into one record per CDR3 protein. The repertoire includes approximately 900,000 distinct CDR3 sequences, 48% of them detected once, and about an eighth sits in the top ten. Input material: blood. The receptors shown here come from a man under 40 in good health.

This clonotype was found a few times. The CDR3 coding sequence is TGTGCCAGCAGTTTCCGGGCGGGGGACAATCAGCCCCAGCATTTT. Its protein is CASSFRAGDNQPQHF. The chain uses TRBV6-1 and TRBJ1-5; D is perhaps TRBD1 (5 bases). There are 15 residues in the CDR3. Between the trimmed V and J ends, which lost 5 bases and 3 bases, there was a span of 14 bases. Germline lookup yields CDR1 MNHNS and CDR2 SASEGT.

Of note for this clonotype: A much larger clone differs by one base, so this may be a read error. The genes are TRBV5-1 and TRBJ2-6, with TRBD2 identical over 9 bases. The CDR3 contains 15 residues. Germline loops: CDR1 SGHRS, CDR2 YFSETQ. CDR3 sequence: CTSSGGLDGANVLTF. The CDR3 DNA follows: TGCACCAGCAGCGGGGGGCTGGATGGGGCCAACGTCCTGACTTTC.

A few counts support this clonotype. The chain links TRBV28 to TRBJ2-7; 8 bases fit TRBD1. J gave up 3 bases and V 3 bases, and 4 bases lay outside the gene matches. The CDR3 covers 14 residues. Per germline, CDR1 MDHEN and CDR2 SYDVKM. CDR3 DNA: TGTGCCAGCAGTTTGTACAGGGGGAACTACGAGCAGTACTTC. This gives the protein CASSLYRGNYEQYF.

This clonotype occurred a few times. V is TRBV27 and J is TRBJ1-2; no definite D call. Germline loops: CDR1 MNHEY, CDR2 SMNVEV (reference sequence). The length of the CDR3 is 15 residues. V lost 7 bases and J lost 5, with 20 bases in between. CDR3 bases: TGTGCCAGCACTTTCAGTGCAGGAACGCTATATGGCTACACCTTC. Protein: CASTFSAGTLYGYTF.

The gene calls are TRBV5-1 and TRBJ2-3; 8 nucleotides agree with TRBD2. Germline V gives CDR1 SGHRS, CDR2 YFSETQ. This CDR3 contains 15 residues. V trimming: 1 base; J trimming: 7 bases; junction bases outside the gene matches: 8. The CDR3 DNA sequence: TGCGCCAGCAGCTTGTCCGGGGGGGCAGAAAATACGCAGTATTTT. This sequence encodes CASSLSGGAENTQYF.

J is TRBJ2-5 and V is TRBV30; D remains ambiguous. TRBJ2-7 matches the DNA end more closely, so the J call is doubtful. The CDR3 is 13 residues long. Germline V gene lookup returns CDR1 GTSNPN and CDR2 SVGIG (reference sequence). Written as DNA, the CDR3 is TGTGCCTGGAGTATATCGCAAGCAGGCGAGCAGTACTTC. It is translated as CAWSISQAGEQYF.

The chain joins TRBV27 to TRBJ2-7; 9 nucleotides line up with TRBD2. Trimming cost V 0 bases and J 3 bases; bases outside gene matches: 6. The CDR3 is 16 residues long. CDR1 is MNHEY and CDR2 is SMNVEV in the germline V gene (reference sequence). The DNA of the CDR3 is TGTGCCAGCAGTTTATCTGGCGGGGGGGGACTCTACGAGCAGTACTTC. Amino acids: CASSLSGGGGLYEQYF.

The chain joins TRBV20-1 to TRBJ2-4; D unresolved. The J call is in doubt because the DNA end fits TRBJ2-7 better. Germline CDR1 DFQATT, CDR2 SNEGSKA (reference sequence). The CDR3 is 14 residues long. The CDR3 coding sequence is TGCAGTGCTAGTAACCCAAACCGACGCGACGAGCAGTACTTC. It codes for CSASNPNRRDEQYF.

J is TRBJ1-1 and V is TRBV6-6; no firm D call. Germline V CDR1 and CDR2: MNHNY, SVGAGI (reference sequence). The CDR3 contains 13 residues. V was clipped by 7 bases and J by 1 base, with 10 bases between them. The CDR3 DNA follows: TGTGCCAGCACCCAACAGAGGAACACTGAAGCTTTCTTT. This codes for CASTQQRNTEAFF.

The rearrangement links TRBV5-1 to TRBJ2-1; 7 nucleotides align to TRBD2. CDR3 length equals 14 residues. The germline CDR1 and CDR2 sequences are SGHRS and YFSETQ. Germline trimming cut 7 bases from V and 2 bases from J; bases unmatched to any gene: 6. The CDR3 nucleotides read TGCGCCAGCTCGGCGGGGGTACCCTACAATGAGCAGTTCTTC. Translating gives CASSAGVPYNEQFF.

This CDR3 is CASSSAVSTEAFF. The CDR3 DNA sequence: TGTGCCAGCAGTTCAGCAGTGAGCACTGAAGCTTTCTTT. The rearrangement joins TRBV27 to TRBJ1-1; D remains unclear. The CDR3 runs 13 residues. V lost 4 bases, J lost 4 bases, and 10 bases lay in between. Germline V gene lookup returns CDR1 MNHEY and CDR2 SMNVEV (reference sequence).

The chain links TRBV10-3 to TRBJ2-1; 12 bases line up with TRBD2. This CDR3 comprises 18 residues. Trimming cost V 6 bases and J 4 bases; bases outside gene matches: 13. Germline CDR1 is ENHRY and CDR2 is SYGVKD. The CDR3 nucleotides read TGTGCCATCAGCTCCGGGACTAGCGGGCCCGTAGGTTACAATGAGCAGTTCTTC. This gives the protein CAISSGTSGPVGYNEQFF.

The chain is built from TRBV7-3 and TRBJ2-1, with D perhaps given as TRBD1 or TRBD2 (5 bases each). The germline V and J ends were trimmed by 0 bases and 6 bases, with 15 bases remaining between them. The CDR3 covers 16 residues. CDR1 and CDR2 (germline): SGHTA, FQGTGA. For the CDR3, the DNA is TGTGCCAGCAGCTTAACGGAAGGGTTGAGGGGCAATGAGCAGTTCTTC. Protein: CASSLTEGLRGNEQFF. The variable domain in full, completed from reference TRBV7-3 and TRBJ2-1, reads GAGVSQTPSNKVTEKGKYVELRCDPISGHTALYWYRQSLGQGPEFLIYFQGTGAADDSGLPNDRFFAVRPEGSVSTLKIQRTERGDSAVYLCASSLTEGLRGNEQFFGPGTRLTVL.

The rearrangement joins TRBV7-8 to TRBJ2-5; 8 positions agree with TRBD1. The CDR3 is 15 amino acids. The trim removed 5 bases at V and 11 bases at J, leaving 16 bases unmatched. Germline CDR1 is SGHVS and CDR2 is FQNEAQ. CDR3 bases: TGTGCCAGCAGCCTTCGGACAGGGAATTTCAATGAGCAGTACTTC. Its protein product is CASSLRTGNFNEQYF. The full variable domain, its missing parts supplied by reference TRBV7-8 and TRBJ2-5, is GAGVSQSPRYKVAKRGQDVALRCDPISGHVSLFWYQQALGQGPEFLTYFQNEAQLDKSGLPSDRFFAERPEGSVSTLKIQRTQQEDSAVYLCASSLRTGNFNEQYFGPGTRLLVL.

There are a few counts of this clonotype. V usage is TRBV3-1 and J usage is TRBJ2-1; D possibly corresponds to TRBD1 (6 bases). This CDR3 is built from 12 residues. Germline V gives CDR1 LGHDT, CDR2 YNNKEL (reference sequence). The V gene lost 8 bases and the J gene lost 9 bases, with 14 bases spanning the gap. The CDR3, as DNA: TGTGCCAGCGGACAGTGGATAGGTGAGCAGTTCTTC. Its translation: CASGQWIGEQFF.

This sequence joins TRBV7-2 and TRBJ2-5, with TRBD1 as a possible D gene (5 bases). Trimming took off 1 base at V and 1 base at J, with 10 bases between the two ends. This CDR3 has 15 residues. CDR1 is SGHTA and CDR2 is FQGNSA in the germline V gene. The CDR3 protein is CASSLGGQIQETQYF. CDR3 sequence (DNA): TGTGCCAGCAGCTTAGGGGGCCAAATCCAAGAGACCCAGTACTTC.

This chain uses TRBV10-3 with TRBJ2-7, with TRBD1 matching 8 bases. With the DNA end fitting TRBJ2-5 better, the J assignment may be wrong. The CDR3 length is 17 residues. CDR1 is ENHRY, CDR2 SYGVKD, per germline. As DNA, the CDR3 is TGTGCCATCAGTAGGGGACAGGCGGGTTTGGAAAGTGAGACCCAGTACTTC. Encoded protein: CAISRGQAGLESETQYF.

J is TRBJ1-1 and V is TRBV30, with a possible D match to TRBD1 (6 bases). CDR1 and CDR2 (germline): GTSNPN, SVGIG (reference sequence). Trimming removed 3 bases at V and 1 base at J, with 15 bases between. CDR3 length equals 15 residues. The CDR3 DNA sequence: TGTGCCTGGAGGCCCCTGGGGGCCTCGAACACTGAAGCTTTCTTT. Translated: CAWRPLGASNTEAFF.

CDR3 in amino acids: CASTEDRGYSNQPQHF. The CDR3 nucleotides read TGTGCCAGTACCGAGGACAGGGGGTATAGCAATCAGCCCCAGCATTTT. The chain uses TRBV19 and TRBJ1-5; TRBD1 agrees at 10 bases. V lost 7 bases to trimming and J lost 0 bases; unmatched junction nucleotides: 6. CDR3 size: 16 residues. CDR1 is LNHDA and CDR2 is SQIVND in the germline V gene (reference sequence).

As DNA, the CDR3 is TGTGCCAGCTCTAAGGGAGGGTACACTGAAGCTTTCTTT. Translation: CASSKGGYTEAFF. This rearrangement joins TRBV12-3 or TRBV12-4 to TRBJ1-1; no firm D call. CDR3 length: 13 residues. V shed 8 bases and J shed 3 bases, with 13 bases lying between them.

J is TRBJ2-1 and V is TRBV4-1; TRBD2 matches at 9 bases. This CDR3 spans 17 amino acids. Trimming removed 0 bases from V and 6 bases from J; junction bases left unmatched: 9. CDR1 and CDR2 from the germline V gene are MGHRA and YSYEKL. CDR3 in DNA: TGCGCCAGCAGCCAAGATCACGGGACTAGCTCTACCAATGAGCAGTTCTTC. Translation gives CASSQDHGTSSTNEQFF.

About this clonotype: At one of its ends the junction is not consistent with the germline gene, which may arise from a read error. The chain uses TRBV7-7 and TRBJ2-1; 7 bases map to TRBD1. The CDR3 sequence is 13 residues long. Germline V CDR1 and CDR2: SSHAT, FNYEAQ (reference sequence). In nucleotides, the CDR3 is TGTGCTAGCAGCGAGACAGGGAGCGATGAGCAGTTCTTC. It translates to CASSETGSDEQFF.

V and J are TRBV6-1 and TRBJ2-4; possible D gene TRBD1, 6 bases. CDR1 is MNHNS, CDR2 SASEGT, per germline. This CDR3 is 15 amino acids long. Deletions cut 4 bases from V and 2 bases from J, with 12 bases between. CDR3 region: CASSARTVTKNIQYF. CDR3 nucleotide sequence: TGTGCCAGCAGTGCCAGGACAGTTACCAAAAACATTCAGTACTTC.

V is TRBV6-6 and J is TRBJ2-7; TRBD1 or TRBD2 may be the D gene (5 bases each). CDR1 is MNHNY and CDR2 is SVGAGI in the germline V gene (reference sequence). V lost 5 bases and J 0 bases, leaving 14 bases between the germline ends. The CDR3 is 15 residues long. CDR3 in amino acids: CASSPGRASSYEQYF. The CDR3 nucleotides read TGTGCCAGCAGTCCGGGACGGGCGAGCTCCTACGAGCAGTACTTC.

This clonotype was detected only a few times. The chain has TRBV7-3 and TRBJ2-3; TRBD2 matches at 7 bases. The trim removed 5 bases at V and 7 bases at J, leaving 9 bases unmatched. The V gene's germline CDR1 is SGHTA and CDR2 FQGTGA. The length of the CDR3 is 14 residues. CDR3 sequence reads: CASSPSERGNTQYF. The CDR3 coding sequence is TGTGCCAGCAGCCCCTCCGAGCGGGGAAATACGCAGTATTTT.

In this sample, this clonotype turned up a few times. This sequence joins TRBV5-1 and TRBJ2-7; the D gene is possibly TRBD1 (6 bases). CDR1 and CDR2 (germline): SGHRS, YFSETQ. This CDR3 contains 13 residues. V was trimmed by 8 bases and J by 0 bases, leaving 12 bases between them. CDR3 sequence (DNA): TGCGCCAGTGGCACAGGGAGCTCCTACGAGCAGTACTTC. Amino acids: CASGTGSSYEQYF. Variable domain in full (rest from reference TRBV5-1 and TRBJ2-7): KAGVTQTPRYLIKTRGQQVTLSCSPISGHRSVSWYQQTPGQGLQFLFEYFSETQRNKGNFPGRFSGRQFSNSRSEMNVSTLELGDSALYLCASGTGSSYEQYFGPGTRLTVT.

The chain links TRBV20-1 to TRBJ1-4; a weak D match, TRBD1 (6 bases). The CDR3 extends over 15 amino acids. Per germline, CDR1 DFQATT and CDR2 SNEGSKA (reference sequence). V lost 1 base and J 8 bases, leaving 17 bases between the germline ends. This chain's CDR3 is CSARVVGGRGEKLFF. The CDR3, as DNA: TGCAGTGCTAGAGTTGTTGGGGGGCGTGGAGAAAAACTGTTTTTT.

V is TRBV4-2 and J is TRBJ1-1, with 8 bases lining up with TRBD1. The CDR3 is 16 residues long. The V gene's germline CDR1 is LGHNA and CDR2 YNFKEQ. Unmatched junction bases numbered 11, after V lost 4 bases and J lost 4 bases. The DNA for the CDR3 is TGTGCCAGCAGCCGGGGGTCAGGGGGCGTTCTCACTGAAGCTTTCTTT. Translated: CASSRGSGGVLTEAFF.

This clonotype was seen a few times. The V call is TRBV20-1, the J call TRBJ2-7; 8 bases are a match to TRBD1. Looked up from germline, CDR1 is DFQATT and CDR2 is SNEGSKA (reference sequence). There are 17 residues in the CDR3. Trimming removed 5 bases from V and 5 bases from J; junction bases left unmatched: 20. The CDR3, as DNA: TGCAGTGCTTGGAGGGGACAGGCCGATAAGGCGGGCAACGAGCAGTACTTC. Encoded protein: CSAWRGQADKAGNEQYF.